Each of the 11 T cell receptor beta chains below was sequenced from the same sample in a study of cytomegalovirus exposure and HLA in healthy donors. Vbeta (60) and Jbeta (13) primers were used in the PCR. Only in-frame clones appear in the TCRdb table, and some are missing; sequencing was by immunoSEQ multiplex PCR. The sample lists 200,000 or so clones, approximately 78% occurring once. The sample consisted of PBMCs. The receptor source for this set is a woman in her thirties or forties in good health and CMV-seronegative.

V usage is TRBV9 and J usage is TRBJ2-1; 9 bases agree with TRBD2. V gave up 2 bases and J gave up 16 bases; unmatched junction bases: 10. CDR1 and CDR2 from the germline V gene are SGDLS and YYNGEE. CDR3 length: 13 residues. The CDR3 loop is CASSVTSGPFQFF. CDR3 coding DNA: TGTGCCAGCAGCGTTACTAGCGGGCCGTTTCAATTCTTC.

This rearrangement joins TRBV30 to TRBJ2-6, with TRBD1 as a possible D gene (6 bases). Trimming took off 2 bases at V and 2 bases at J, with 16 bases between the two ends. The CDR3 extends over 17 amino acids. Germline loops: CDR1 GTSNPN, CDR2 SVGIG (reference sequence). CDR3 in DNA: TGTGCCTGGAGTCGGGGCAGGGGTTCGCCTGGGGCCAACGTCCTGACTTTC. Protein product: CAWSRGRGSPGANVLTF. Full variable domain (remainder filled in from reference TRBV30 and TRBJ2-6): SQTIHQWPATLVQPVGSPLSLECTVEGTSNPNLYWYRQAAGRGLQLLFYSVGIGQISSEVPQNLSASRPQDRQFILSSKKLLLSDSGFYLCAWSRGRGSPGANVLTFGAGSRLTVL.

This clone was found a few times. The rearrangement joins TRBV4-2 to TRBJ1-1, with 9 bases that match TRBD1. The V gene end was trimmed by 2 bases and the J gene end by 5 bases; junction bases not matched to a gene: 12. CDR1 LGHNA and CDR2 YNFKEQ come from the germline V gene. This CDR3 comprises 17 residues. The CDR3 DNA follows: TGTGCCAGCAGCCAAATTACAGGGGGCACTCCGGTTACTGAAGCTTTCTTT. This gives the protein CASSQITGGTPVTEAFF.

The V and J genes are TRBV7-9 and TRBJ2-1, with 13 nucleotides matching TRBD2. Germline trimming cut 4 bases from V and 6 bases from J; bases unmatched to any gene: 6. The CDR3 is 16 amino acids. Germline V CDR1 and CDR2: SEHNR, FQNEAQ (reference sequence). The CDR3, as DNA: TGTGCCAGCAGCTCAAGGACTAGCGGGAGTGGCAATGAGCAGTTCTTC. It encodes CASSSRTSGSGNEQFF.

The table lists this clone with a count of one. This rearrangement joins TRBV4-2 to TRBJ2-7; 10 bases line up with TRBD2. The J segment lost 4 bases and the V segment lost 4 bases, leaving 10 bases of the junction unmatched. Germline V gene sequence: CDR1 LGHNA, CDR2 YNFKEQ. CDR3 length: 16 amino acids. The CDR3 loop is CASSPFPGTSAYEQYF. The CDR3 DNA follows: TGTGCCAGCAGCCCCTTTCCCGGGACTAGCGCTTACGAGCAGTACTTC.

This clone has a handful of counts. The CDR3 loop reads CATRGAGGGEGEQYF. In DNA form, the CDR3 reads TGTGCCACCAGGGGGGCGGGAGGGGGCGAAGGCGAGCAGTACTTC. This chain connects TRBV27 to TRBJ2-7, with TRBD2 matching 9 bases. Germline V lookup: CDR1 MNHEY, CDR2 SMNVEV (reference sequence). The length of the CDR3 is 15 residues. Trimming took 10 bases from V and 6 from J; bases not matched to a gene: 16.

This chain uses TRBV29-1 with TRBJ2-7; 13 bases align to TRBD2. The CDR3 contains 13 residues. Trimming removed 7 bases from V and 3 bases from J; junction bases left unmatched: 3. Germline V gene data show CDR1 as SQVTM and CDR2 as ANQGSEA. The CDR3 nucleotides read TGCAGCGGGACTAGCGGGAGTTTCTACGAGCAGTACTTC. It specifies CSGTSGSFYEQYF.

The CDR3 reads CASSEVRSEKLFF. CDR3 nucleotide sequence: TGTGCCAGCAGTGAAGTAAGGAGTGAAAAACTGTTTTTT. V usage is TRBV6-1 and J usage is TRBJ1-4, with no clear D. V lost 1 base and J lost 7, with 7 bases in between. Germline V gene sequence: CDR1 MNHNS, CDR2 SASEGT. The CDR3 totals 13 residues.

The chain is built from TRBV6-6 and TRBJ1-2; a possible D gene is TRBD1 (6 bases). Germline V gene data show CDR1 as MNHNY and CDR2 as SVGAGI (reference sequence). The CDR3 totals 12 residues. The V gene lost 6 bases and the J gene lost 4 bases, with 9 bases spanning the gap. The CDR3 DNA reads TGTGCCAGCAGACAGGGCGGCTATGGCTACACCTTC. Translating gives CASRQGGYGYTF.

This chain uses TRBV4-2 with TRBJ2-7, with 9 bases matching TRBD1. Germline values: CDR1 LGHNA, CDR2 YNFKEQ. J gave up 5 bases and V 2 bases, and 10 bases lay outside the gene matches. The CDR3 is 16 amino acids. The CDR3 reads CASSQSFGGQGHEQYF. CDR3 coding DNA: TGTGCCAGCAGCCAATCCTTTGGGGGACAGGGCCACGAGCAGTACTTC.

The CDR3 coding sequence is TGTGCCAGCAGCTTGGTTAAGCTCAATCAGCCCCAGCATTTT. Residues: CASSLVKLNQPQHF. V gene TRBV5-4 combines with J gene TRBJ1-5; D is unclear. Germline V gene lookup returns CDR1 SGHNT and CDR2 YYREEE (reference sequence). Trimming stripped 0 bases from V and 3 bases from J, with 7 bases between. The CDR3 totals 14 residues.